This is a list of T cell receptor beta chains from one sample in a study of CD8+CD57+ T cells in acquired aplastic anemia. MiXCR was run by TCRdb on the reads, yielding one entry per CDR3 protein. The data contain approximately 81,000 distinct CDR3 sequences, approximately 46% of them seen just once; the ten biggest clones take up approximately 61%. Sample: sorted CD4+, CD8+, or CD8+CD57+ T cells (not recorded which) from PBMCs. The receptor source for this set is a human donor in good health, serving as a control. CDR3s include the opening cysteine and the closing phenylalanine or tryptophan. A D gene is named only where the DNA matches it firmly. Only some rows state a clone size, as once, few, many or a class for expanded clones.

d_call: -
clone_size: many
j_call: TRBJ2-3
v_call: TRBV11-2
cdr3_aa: CASSVYQTSTDTQYF
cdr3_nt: TGTGCCAGCAGCGTCTACCAAACTAGCACAGATACGCAGTATTTT

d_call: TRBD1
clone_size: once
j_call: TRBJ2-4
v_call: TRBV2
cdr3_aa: CASTGTASAKNIQYF
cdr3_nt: TGTGCCAGCACGGGGACAGCCTCCGCCAAAAACATTCAGTACTTC

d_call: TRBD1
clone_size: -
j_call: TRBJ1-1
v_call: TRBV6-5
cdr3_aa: CASSHRQGRTEAFF
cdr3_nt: TGTGCCAGCAGTCACCGACAGGGCCGGACTGAAGCTTTCTTT

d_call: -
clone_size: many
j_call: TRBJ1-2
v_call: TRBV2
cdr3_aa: CASSEPGFYGYTF
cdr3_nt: TGTGCCAGCAGTGAACCGGGTTTCTATGGCTACACCTTC

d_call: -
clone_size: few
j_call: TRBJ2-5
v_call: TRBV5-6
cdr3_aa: CASSSDMTETQYF
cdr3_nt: TGTGCCAGCAGCTCGGACATGACTGAGACCCAGTACTTC

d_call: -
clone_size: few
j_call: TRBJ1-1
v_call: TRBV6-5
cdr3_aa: CASRARKNTEAFF
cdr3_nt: TGTGCCAGCAGGGCCAGGAAAAACACTGAAGCTTTCTTT

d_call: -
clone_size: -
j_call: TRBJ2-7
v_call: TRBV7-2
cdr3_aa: CASTVSTDTQYF
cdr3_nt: TGTGCCAGCACCGTGAGCACAGATACGCAGTACTTC

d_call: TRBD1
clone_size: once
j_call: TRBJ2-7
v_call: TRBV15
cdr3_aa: CATSIGGQEFPYEQYF
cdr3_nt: TGTGCCACCAGCATAGGGGGACAGGAATTCCCCTACGAGCAGTACTTC

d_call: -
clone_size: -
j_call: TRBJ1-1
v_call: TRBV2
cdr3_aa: CANQDRYTEAFF
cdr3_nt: TGTGCCAACCAGGATCGGTACACTGAAGCTTTCTTT

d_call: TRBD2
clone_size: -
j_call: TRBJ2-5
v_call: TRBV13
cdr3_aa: CASSTSLAMETQYF
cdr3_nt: TGTGCCAGCAGCACCTCACTAGCGATGGAGACCCAGTACTTC

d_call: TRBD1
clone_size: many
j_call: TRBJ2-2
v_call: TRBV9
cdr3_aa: CASSPRGTGNTGELFF
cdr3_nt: TGTGCCAGCAGCCCCCGTGGGACAGGGAACACCGGGGAGCTGTTTTTT

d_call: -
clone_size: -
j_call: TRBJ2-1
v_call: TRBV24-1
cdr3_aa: CATSDPGSSYNEQFF
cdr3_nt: TGTGCCACCAGTGACCCAGGGAGCTCCTACAATGAGCAGTTCTTC

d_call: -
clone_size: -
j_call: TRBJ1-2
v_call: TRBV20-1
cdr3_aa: CSALPAGSRSYGYTF
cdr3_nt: TGCAGTGCTCTCCCAGCAGGCTCCAGGAGCTATGGCTACACCTTC

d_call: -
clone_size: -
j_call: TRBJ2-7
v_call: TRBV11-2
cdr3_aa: CASSLRETVSYEQYF
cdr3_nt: TGTGCCAGCAGCTTAAGGGAGACGGTCTCCTACGAGCAGTACTTC

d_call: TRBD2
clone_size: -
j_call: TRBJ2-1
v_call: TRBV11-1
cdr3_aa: CASSLTGGADNEQFF
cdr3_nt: TGTGCCAGCAGCTTAACCGGGGGGGCCGACAATGAGCAGTTCTTC

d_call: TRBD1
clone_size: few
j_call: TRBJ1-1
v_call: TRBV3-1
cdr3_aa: CASSRRQGTEAFF
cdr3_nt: TGTGCCAGCAGCAGACGACAGGGCACTGAAGCTTTCTTT

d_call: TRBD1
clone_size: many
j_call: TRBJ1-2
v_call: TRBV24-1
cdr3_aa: CATSDAPGGHYGYTF
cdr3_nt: TGTGCCACCAGTGATGCGCCAGGGGGCCACTATGGCTACACCTTC

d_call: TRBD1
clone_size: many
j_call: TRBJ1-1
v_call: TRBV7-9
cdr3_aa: CASSLRGAGGTEAFF
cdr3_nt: TGTGCCAGCAGCCTCCGGGGGGCAGGGGGCACTGAAGCTTTCTTT

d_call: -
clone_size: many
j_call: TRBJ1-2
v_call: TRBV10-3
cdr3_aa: CAISEAPNYGYTF
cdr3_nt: TGTGCCATCAGTGAGGCACCCAACTATGGCTACACCTTC

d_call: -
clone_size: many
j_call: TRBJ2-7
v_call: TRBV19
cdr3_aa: CASSIGGEQYF
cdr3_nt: TGTGCCAGTAGTATAGGTGGGGAGCAGTACTTC

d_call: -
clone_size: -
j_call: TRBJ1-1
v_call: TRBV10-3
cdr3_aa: CAASEGRSNTEAFF
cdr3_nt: TGTGCCGCCTCGGAAGGCCGCTCGAACACTGAAGCTTTCTTT

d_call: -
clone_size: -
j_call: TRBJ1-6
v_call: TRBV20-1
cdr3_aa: CSAARDNGAPLHF
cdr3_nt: TGCAGTGCGGCCCGGGACAACGGGGCGCCCCTCCACTTT

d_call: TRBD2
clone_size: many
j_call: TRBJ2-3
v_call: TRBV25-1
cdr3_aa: CASRQRGGTDTQYF
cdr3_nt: TGTGCCAGCAGGCAGCGGGGGGGAACAGATACGCAGTATTTT

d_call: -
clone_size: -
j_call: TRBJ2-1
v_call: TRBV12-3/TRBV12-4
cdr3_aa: CASSTTGPNSYNEQFF
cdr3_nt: TGTGCCAGCAGTACCACCGGGCCCAACTCCTACAATGAGCAGTTCTTC

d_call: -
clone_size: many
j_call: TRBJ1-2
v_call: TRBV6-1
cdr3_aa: CASSEEPTGIYGYTF
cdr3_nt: TGTGCCAGCAGTGAAGAGCCTACAGGGATATATGGCTACACCTTC

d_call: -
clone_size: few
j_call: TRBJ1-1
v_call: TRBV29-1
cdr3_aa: CSANRALSNTEAFF
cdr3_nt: TGCAGCGCAAACAGGGCACTTTCGAACACTGAAGCTTTCTTT

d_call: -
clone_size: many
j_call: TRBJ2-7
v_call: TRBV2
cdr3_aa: CASSDQVSWEQYF
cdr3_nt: TGTGCCAGCAGTGACCAGGTATCGTGGGAGCAGTACTTC

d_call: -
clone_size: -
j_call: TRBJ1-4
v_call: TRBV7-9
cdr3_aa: CASSSRYGSEKLFF
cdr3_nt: TGTGCCAGCAGCTCCCGGTACGGAAGCGAAAAACTGTTTTTT

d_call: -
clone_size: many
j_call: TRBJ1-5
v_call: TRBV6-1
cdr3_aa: CASSTSSKQPQHF
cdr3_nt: TGTGCCAGCAGTACCTCCTCAAAGCAGCCCCAGCATTTT

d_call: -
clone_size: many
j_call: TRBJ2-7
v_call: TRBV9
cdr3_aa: CASSSRPSGTLIYEQYF
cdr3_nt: TGTGCCAGCAGCTCCAGACCTTCCGGGACCCTCATATACGAGCAGTACTTC

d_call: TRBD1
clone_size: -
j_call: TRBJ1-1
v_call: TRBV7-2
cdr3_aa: CASSWDRETEAFF
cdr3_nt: TGTGCCAGCAGCTGGGACAGGGAGACTGAAGCTTTCTTT

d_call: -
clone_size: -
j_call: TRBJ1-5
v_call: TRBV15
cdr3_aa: CATSRAGDGNQPQHF
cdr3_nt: TGTGCCACCAGCAGAGCGGGGGATGGCAATCAGCCCCAGCATTTT

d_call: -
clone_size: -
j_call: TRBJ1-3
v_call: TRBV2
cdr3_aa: CASTTDRFDGNTIYF
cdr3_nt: TGTGCCAGCACGACTGACAGATTCGATGGAAACACCATATATTTT

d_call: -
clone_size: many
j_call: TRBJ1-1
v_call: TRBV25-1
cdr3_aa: CASSEFAEAFF
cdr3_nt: TGTGCCAGCAGTGAATTCGCTGAAGCTTTCTTT

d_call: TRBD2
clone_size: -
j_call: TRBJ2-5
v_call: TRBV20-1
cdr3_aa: CSARGGGVLETQYF
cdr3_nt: TGCAGTGCTAGGGGCGGGGGGGTTCTGGAGACCCAGTACTTC

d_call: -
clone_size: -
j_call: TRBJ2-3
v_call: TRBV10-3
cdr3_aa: CAIMSDTDTRYF
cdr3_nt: TGTGCCATCATGTCGGACACAGATACGCGGTATTTT

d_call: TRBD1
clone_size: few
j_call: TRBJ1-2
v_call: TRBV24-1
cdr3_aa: CATSASPGQWFNLGYTF
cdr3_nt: TGTGCCACCAGTGCCTCACCGGGACAGTGGTTTAATCTTGGCTACACCTTC

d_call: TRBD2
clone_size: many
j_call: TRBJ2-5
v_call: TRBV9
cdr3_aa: CASSPSGAGVETQYF
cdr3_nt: TGTGCCAGCAGCCCGAGTGGGGCGGGGGTAGAGACCCAGTACTTC

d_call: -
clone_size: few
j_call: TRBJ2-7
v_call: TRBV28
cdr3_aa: CASCLRGVEQYF
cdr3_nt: TGTGCCAGCTGTCTGCGAGGTGTGGAGCAGTACTTC

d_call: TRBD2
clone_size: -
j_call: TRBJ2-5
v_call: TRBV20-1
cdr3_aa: CSAQSKTSGGGGETQYF
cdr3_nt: TGCAGTGCCCAGAGTAAAACTAGCGGGGGGGGAGGTGAGACCCAGTACTTC

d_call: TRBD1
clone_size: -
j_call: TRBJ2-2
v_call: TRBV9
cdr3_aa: CASSPRTGSGELFF
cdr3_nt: TGTGCCAGCAGCCCACGGACAGGGTCCGGGGAGCTGTTTTTT

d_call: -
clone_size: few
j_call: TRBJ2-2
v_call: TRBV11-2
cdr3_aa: CASSTYARARELFF
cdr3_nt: TGTGCCAGCAGTACCTATGCCCGAGCACGGGAGCTGTTTTTT

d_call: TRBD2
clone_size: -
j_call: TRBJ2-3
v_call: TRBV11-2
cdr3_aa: CASSFRTGGPTDTQYF
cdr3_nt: TGTGCCAGCAGCTTCCGGACGGGGGGGCCTACAGATACGCAGTATTTT

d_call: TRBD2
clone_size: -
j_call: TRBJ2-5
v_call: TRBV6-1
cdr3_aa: CASSPRLAGETVQETQYF
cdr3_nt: TGTGCCAGCTCACCCCGACTAGCGGGAGAGACAGTACAAGAGACCCAGTACTTC

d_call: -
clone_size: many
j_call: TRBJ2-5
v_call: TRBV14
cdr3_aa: CASSLFGGETQYF
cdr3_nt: TGTGCCAGCAGTCTCTTCGGCGGGGAGACCCAGTACTTC

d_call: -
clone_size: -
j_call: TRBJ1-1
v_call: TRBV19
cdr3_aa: CASRDSKNTEAFF
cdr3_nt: TGTGCCAGTAGGGACAGCAAGAACACTGAAGCTTTCTTT

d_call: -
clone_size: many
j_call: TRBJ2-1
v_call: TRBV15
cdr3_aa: CATSPGVEQFF
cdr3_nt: TGTGCCACCAGTCCGGGGGTTGAGCAGTTCTTC

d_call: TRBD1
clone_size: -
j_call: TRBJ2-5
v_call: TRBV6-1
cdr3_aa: CASSKTTGAQETQYF
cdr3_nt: TGTGCCAGCAGTAAGACGACAGGGGCTCAAGAGACCCAGTACTTC

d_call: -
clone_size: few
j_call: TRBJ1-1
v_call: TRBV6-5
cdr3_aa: CASSYSQGKEAFF
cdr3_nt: TGTGCCAGCAGTTACTCGCAGGGGAAGGAAGCTTTCTTT

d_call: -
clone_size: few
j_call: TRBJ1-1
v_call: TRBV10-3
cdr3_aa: CAISDSRVGTEAFF
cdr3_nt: TGTGCCATCAGTGATAGCAGGGTCGGCACTGAAGCTTTCTTT

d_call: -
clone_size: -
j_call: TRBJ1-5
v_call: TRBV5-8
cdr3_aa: CASNLPADNQPQHF
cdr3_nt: TGTGCCAGCAACCTACCGGCGGACAATCAGCCCCAGCATTTT

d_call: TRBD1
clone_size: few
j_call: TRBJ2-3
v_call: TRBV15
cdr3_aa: CATSDRQGGDTQYF
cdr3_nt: TGTGCCACCAGCGATCGACAGGGTGGGGATACGCAGTATTTT

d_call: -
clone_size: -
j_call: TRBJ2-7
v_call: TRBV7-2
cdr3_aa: CARGPLIPYEQYF
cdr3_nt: TGCGCCAGAGGACCGCTAATTCCCTACGAGCAGTACTTC